These 21 T cell receptor beta chains were sequenced from one sample in a study of cytomegalovirus exposure and HLA in healthy donors. The primer mix had 60 Vbeta and 13 Jbeta primers. The method was immunoSEQ multiplex PCR; TCRdb's version includes in-frame clones alone and lacks a portion of them. The sample carries under 200,000 clones, roughly three quarters recorded once. The sequenced material came from PBMCs. These receptors all come from a man between 18 and 35 years old in good health and CMV-seropositive.

This clone occurred once. The rearrangement joins TRBV5-5 to TRBJ2-7; 8 bases line up with TRBD1. The CDR3 extends over 14 amino acids. V dropped 3 bases and J dropped 3; count of bases not matched to a gene: 5. The germline V gene has CDR1 SGHKS and CDR2 YYEKEE (reference sequence). In nucleotides, the CDR3 is TGTGCCAGCAGCTACGGCAGGGGGCACTACGAGCAGTACTTC. The encoded protein is CASSYGRGHYEQYF.

This clone came up a few times. The genes are TRBV6-1 and TRBJ1-1; D remains ambiguous. V was pared by 5 bases and J by 1 base, with 11 bases between. The germline gives CDR1 MNHNS, CDR2 SASEGT. The length of the CDR3 is 14 residues. CDR3: CASSPFVPNTEAFF. DNA for the CDR3: TGTGCCAGCAGTCCTTTCGTCCCGAACACTGAAGCTTTCTTT.

This chain links TRBV29-1 with TRBJ1-1, with D perhaps matching TRBD1 (6 bases). Germline loops: CDR1 SQVTM, CDR2 ANQGSEA. V lost 7 bases and J 6 bases, leaving 18 bases between the germline ends. The CDR3 consists of 13 residues. The CDR3 loop is CSANRVEVAEAFF. In nucleotides, the CDR3 is TGCAGCGCGAACAGGGTCGAGGTCGCTGAAGCTTTCTTT.

The chain carries TRBV10-2 and TRBJ1-1, with D uncertain. This CDR3 region has 13 residues. The V gene's germline CDR1 is WSHSY and CDR2 SAAADI. Trimming removed 4 bases from V and 2 bases from J, with 8 bases in between. CDR3 sequence: CASSGFVNTEAFF. DNA of the CDR3: TGCGCCAGCAGTGGTTTTGTAAACACTGAAGCTTTCTTT.

Only one count was recorded for this clone. The chain carries TRBV11-2 and TRBJ2-7; D is possibly TRBD1 (5 bases). Germline CDR1 SGHAT, CDR2 FQNNGV. With 3 bases removed from V and 0 bases from J, the gap between germline ends came to 12 bases. The CDR3 is made up of 15 amino acids. The CDR3 loop is CASSFSDSSSYEQYF. The CDR3 DNA is TGTGCCAGCAGCTTTTCCGACAGCAGCTCCTACGAGCAGTACTTC.

The V and J genes are TRBV7-9 and TRBJ2-5; 10 bases fit TRBD2. Judging by the DNA end, TRBJ2-7 fits better; the J call may be wrong. The germline CDR1 and CDR2 sequences are SEHNR and FQNEAQ (reference sequence). The CDR3 is made up of 17 amino acids. The chain's CDR3 is CASSSLYSRTSGYEQYF. For the CDR3, the DNA is TGTGCCAGCAGCTCGCTTTACTCTAGGACTAGCGGTTACGAGCAGTACTTC.

The rearrangement joins TRBV29-1 to TRBJ2-2, with a possible D match to TRBD2 (6 bases). From germline, CDR1 is SQVTM and CDR2 ANQGSEA. The V and J ends lost 5 bases and 7 bases respectively, with 11 bases between them. This CDR3 region has 12 residues. The CDR3 DNA is TGCAGCGTTCTCTCCGGGAGCGGGGAGCTGTTTTTT. It yields the protein CSVLSGSGELFF.

CDR3 sequence (DNA): TGTGCCAGCAGTCCAACGGGACAGGGGAGCAATCAGCCCCAGCATTTT. Its translation: CASSPTGQGSNQPQHF. V usage is TRBV27 and J usage is TRBJ1-5; 10 bases match TRBD1. The trim removed 5 bases at V and 1 base at J, leaving 5 bases unmatched. CDR1 and CDR2 from the germline V gene are MNHEY and SMNVEV (reference sequence). The CDR3 loop spans 16 amino acids.

CDR3 sequence (DNA): TGTGCCAGCAGCTGGGGGGGGGCGGGGGGCCCCTTCGATACGCAGTATTTT. Translated, it gives CASSWGGAGGPFDTQYF. This chain connects TRBV5-6 to TRBJ2-3, with 8 bases lining up with TRBD2. The CDR3 spans 17 residues. Trimming cost V 3 bases and J 6 bases; bases outside gene matches: 15. Germline V lookup: CDR1 SGHDT, CDR2 YYEEEE.

The chain combines TRBV30 with TRBJ2-5, with 9 nucleotides matching TRBD1. The CDR3 has 14 residues. Germline values: CDR1 GTSNPN, CDR2 SVGIG (reference sequence). The trim removed 7 bases at V and 5 bases at J, leaving 11 bases unmatched. In nucleotides, the CDR3 is TGTGCCTTATCCGGGACAGGGCAGTTGGAGACCCAGTACTTC. Translated: CALSGTGQLETQYF.

V usage is TRBV7-9 and J usage is TRBJ2-1; 8 bases fit TRBD1. Germline loops: CDR1 SEHNR, CDR2 FQNEAQ (reference sequence). The CDR3 extends over 13 amino acids. Losses at the gene ends were 4 bases for V and 11 bases for J; bases not matched to a gene: 7. The CDR3 reads CASSSDRGSKQFF. For the CDR3, the DNA is TGTGCCAGCAGCTCAGACAGGGGCTCCAAGCAGTTCTTC.

V and J are TRBV27 and TRBJ1-1; D gene unclear. This CDR3 is 13 amino acids long. Germline V gene data show CDR1 as MNHEY and CDR2 as SMNVEV (reference sequence). V shed 5 bases and J shed 4 bases, with 11 bases lying between them. CDR3 region: CASSPGEGTEAFF. For the CDR3, the DNA is TGTGCCAGCAGTCCCGGGGAGGGCACTGAAGCTTTCTTT.

V is TRBV4-2 and J is TRBJ2-3, with 9 bases fitting TRBD2. Germline CDR1 reads LGHNA; CDR2 reads YNFKEQ. Trimming cost V 4 bases and J 5 bases; bases outside gene matches: 10. CDR3 length: 16 residues. The CDR3 is CASSLTGTSRKDTQYF. CDR3 nucleotide sequence: TGTGCCAGCAGCCTGACCGGGACTAGCCGGAAAGATACGCAGTATTTT.

This clone has more than one count but fewer than ten. V is TRBV5-1 and J is TRBJ2-1, with D perhaps TRBD1 (6 bases). Looked up from germline, CDR1 is SGHRS and CDR2 is YFSETQ. This CDR3 is built from 15 residues. The V and J ends lost 4 bases and 1 base respectively, with 12 bases between them. CDR3 DNA sequence: TGCGCCAGCAGCGCCGCAGGACAGTCCTACAATGAGCAGTTCTTC. It is translated as CASSAAGQSYNEQFF. Variable domain in full (rest from reference TRBV5-1 and TRBJ2-1): KAGVTQTPRYLIKTRGQQVTLSCSPISGHRSVSWYQQTPGQGLQFLFEYFSETQRNKGNFPGRFSGRQFSNSRSEMNVSTLELGDSALYLCASSAAGQSYNEQFFGPGTRLTVL.

This clone was recorded a few times. The CDR3 nucleotides are TGTGCCAGTAGTGACCCGACAGGGCCATATAGCAATCAGCCCCAGCATTTT. Encoded protein: CASSDPTGPYSNQPQHF. This rearrangement joins TRBV19 to TRBJ1-5; 7 bases line up with TRBD1. The CDR3 totals 17 residues. J was trimmed by 0 bases and V by 5 bases; bases with no gene match: 10. Germline V gene sequence: CDR1 LNHDA, CDR2 SQIVND (reference sequence).

This chain joins TRBV10-3 and TRBJ1-3; TRBD1 aligns across 7 bases. From germline, CDR1 is ENHRY and CDR2 SYGVKD. With V trimmed by 7 bases and J by 0 bases, 9 bases remained unmatched. The CDR3 length is 16 residues. For the CDR3, the DNA is TGTGCCATCATGACCGGGACAGCTATCTCTGGAAACACCATATATTTT. Its translation is CAIMTGTAISGNTIYF.

This clone turned up a few times. CDR3 sequence (DNA): TGCGCCAGCAGCTTAGGGGGCGGAGGTCAGCCCCAGCATTTT. As protein: CASSLGGGGQPQHF. The rearrangement links TRBV5-1 to TRBJ1-5; 7 bases are a match to TRBD1. The CDR3 contains 14 residues. CDR1 and CDR2 (germline): SGHRS, YFSETQ. The trim removed 2 bases at V and 6 bases at J, leaving 5 bases unmatched.

The J gene is TRBJ1-2, the V gene TRBV27; TRBD1 aligns across 7 bases. The CDR3 has 16 residues. The V segment lost 2 bases and the J segment 4 bases; nucleotides outside the gene matches: 10. The germline V gene encodes CDR1 MNHEY and CDR2 SMNVEV (reference sequence). CDR3 protein: CASSLNWDRIIYGYTF. CDR3 nucleotide sequence: TGTGCCAGCAGTTTAAACTGGGACAGAATCATCTATGGCTACACCTTC.

The rearrangement joins TRBV4-3 to TRBJ2-2, with a weak D call TRBD1 (6 bases). The CDR3 covers 14 residues. V lost 3 bases, J lost 7 bases, and 12 bases lay in between. Germline V lookup: CDR1 LGHNA, CDR2 YSLEER. DNA of the CDR3: TGCGCCAGCAGCCAGGGCAGGGGTGTCGGGGAGCTGTTTTTT. It codes for CASSQGRGVGELFF.

The chain employs TRBV5-6 and TRBJ2-1, with TRBD2 matching over 9 bases. The CDR3 is 16 residues long. Germline trimming cut 4 bases from V and 5 bases from J; bases unmatched to any gene: 10. CDR1 is SGHDT and CDR2 is YYEEEE in the germline V gene. The CDR3 is CASSKSGTSPDNEQFF. CDR3 DNA sequence: TGTGCCAGCAGCAAATCCGGGACTAGCCCAGACAATGAGCAGTTCTTC.

The chain links TRBV27 to TRBJ1-5; D remains ambiguous. The germline V gene encodes CDR1 MNHEY and CDR2 SMNVEV (reference sequence). Trimming removed 5 bases at V and 4 bases at J, with 9 bases between. This CDR3 has 13 residues. The CDR3 sequence: CASSASGNQPQHF. The CDR3 DNA reads TGTGCCAGCAGTGCCAGCGGGAATCAGCCCCAGCATTTT.